This T cell receptor (beta chain) originates from a study of blood T cell repertoires in COVID-19. The CDR3 has 14 amino acids. The germline V gene has CDR1 SQVTM and CDR2 ANQGSEA. V dropped 5 bases and J dropped 3 bases, with 13 bases sitting between them. In the original processing: The assay estimated nucleated cells by amplifying reference gene primers. TCRdb keeps only in-frame clones here, not all; method: immunoSEQ multiplex PCR. D and trimming were read from the DNA, whereas the V and J calls and clone size are those reported in that table. Counted here are under 150,000 clones, about 85% occurring once; the ten biggest clones make up 3% to 4%.

What was sequenced was peripheral blood. The receptor was derived from a man aged 35 to 55 with acute or convalescent COVID-19. This chain connects TRBV29-1 to TRBJ2-2; D remains unclear. The CDR3 nucleotides read TGCAGCGTTTTCGACAAATCGTACACCGGGGAGCTGTTTTTT. It translates to CSVFDKSYTGELFF.